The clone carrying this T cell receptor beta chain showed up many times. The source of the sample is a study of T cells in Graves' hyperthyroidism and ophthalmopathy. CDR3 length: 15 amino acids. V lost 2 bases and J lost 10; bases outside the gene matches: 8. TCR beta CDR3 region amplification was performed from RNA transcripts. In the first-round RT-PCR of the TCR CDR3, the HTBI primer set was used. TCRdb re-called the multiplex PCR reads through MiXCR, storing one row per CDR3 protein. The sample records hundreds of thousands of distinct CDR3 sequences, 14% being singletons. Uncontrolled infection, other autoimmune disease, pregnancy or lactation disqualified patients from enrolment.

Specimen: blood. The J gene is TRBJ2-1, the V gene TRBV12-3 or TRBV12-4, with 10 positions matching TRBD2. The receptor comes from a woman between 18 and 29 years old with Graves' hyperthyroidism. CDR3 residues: CASSLHLAGVTEQFF. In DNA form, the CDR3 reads TGTGCCAGCAGTTTACATCTAGCGGGAGTTACCGAGCAGTTCTTC.